This T cell receptor (beta chain) came from a study of CD8+ T cells in alopecia areata. Study at large: Tofacitinib therapy lasting 6 to 18 months was followed by 6 months off drug.

Sequencing used cDNA as its template, made by extracting RNA and reverse transcribing it. Clones were read by immunoSEQ multiplex PCR, and TCRdb kept only the in-frame ones, dropping some. Counted here are 150,000 to 200,000 clones, about three fifths occurring once; the ten biggest clones make up about 1.3%. Stated treatment: oral pan-JAK inhibitor, 5-10 mg twice daily. CDR1 is LGHNA and CDR2 is YSLEER in the germline V gene. V dropped 0 bases and J dropped 0 bases, with 4 bases sitting between them. This CDR3 spans 14 amino acids. The J gene is TRBJ2-3, the V gene TRBV4-3; D is uncertain. The sample here was CD4+ T cells sorted from blood, taken around week 47, from a patient treated with tofacitinib. This TCR came from a human donor with alopecia areata. The CDR3 here is CASSQEDSTDTQYF. The CDR3 DNA sequence: TGCGCCAGCAGCCAAGAGGACAGCACAGATACGCAGTATTTT.